Following are 31 T cell receptor beta chains from one sample sequenced in a study of blood T cell repertoires in COVID-19. The data were produced by immunoSEQ multiplex PCR, yet TCRdb's version contains in-frame clones alone and is incomplete. The table includes about 210,000 clones, over 80% detected once. Sequencing input: PBMCs or T cells enriched from blood (not recorded which). All receptors derive from a man between 18 and 35 years old with acute COVID-19.

In nucleotides, the CDR3 is TGCGCCAGCAGCCAAGGGACCCTTCGCGGGACCCCCTACAATGAGCAGTTCTTC. Translation: CASSQGTLRGTPYNEQFF. The rearrangement uses TRBV4-1 and TRBJ2-1; D is possibly TRBD2 (6 bases). CDR1 and CDR2 (germline): MGHRA, YSYEKL. Trimming left V 1 base short and J 2 bases short, with 18 bases between. This CDR3 region has 18 residues.

This chain links TRBV6-1 with TRBJ2-5, with 12 bases aligning to TRBD2. This CDR3 is 15 amino acids long. The V gene's germline CDR1 is MNHNS and CDR2 SASEGT. With V trimmed by 3 bases and J by 2 bases, 1 base remained unmatched. As DNA, the CDR3 is TGTGCCAGCAGTGAGACTAGCGGGGGACAAGAGACCCAGTACTTC. Translation gives CASSETSGGQETQYF.

This sequence joins TRBV18 and TRBJ1-3; TRBD1 aligns across 10 bases. The CDR3 is made up of 17 amino acids. Trimming cost V 3 bases and J 0 bases; bases outside gene matches: 5. The germline V gene encodes CDR1 KGHSH and CDR2 LQKENI. CDR3 nucleotide sequence: TGTGCCAGCTCACCCGGACAGGGGGGCATCTCTGGAAACACCATATATTTT. Translating it yields CASSPGQGGISGNTIYF.

V usage is TRBV9 and J usage is TRBJ2-7; 8 bases are a match to TRBD2. This CDR3 contains 17 residues. Germline CDR1 SGDLS, CDR2 YYNGEE. The ends lost 0 bases at V and 2 bases at J; junction bases unmatched: 10. The CDR3 spells CASSVAGGGPRAYEQYF. In nucleotides, the CDR3 is TGTGCCAGCAGCGTAGCGGGGGGGGGACCCAGGGCCTACGAGCAGTACTTC. The full variable domain, rest sourced from reference TRBV9 and TRBJ2-7, is DSGVTQTPKHLITATGQRVTLRCSPRSGDLSVYWYQQSLDQGLQFLIQYYNGEERAKGNILERFSAQQFPDLHSELNLSSLELGDSALYFCASSVAGGGPRAYEQYFGPGTRLTVT.

V gene TRBV27 combines with J gene TRBJ1-2, with 9 bases that match TRBD1. The trim removed 6 bases at V and 5 bases at J, leaving 10 bases unmatched. Germline lookup yields CDR1 MNHEY and CDR2 SMNVEV (reference sequence). The CDR3 runs 15 residues. CDR3 amino acids: CASRGEGQGLYGYTF. CDR3 in DNA: TGTGCCAGCAGGGGAGAAGGACAGGGGCTTTATGGCTACACCTTC.

J is TRBJ2-7 and V is TRBV7-6, with 8 bases aligning to TRBD1. Germline V gene sequence: CDR1 SGHVS, CDR2 FNYEAQ. This CDR3 spans 15 amino acids. The ends lost 6 bases at V and 6 bases at J; junction bases unmatched: 13. CDR3 in DNA: TGTGCCAGCAGACCCCGGACAGGGAGTGCCGCCGAGCAGTACTTC. It yields the protein CASRPRTGSAAEQYF.

In DNA, the CDR3 is TGTGCCAGCGAGAAGGGTAGCGGGAGTCTCAACAATGAGCAGTTCTTC. Amino acids: CASEKGSGSLNNEQFF. The rearrangement joins TRBV9 to TRBJ2-1; 9 bases align to TRBD2. The CDR3 runs to 16 residues. The germline V gene encodes CDR1 SGDLS and CDR2 YYNGEE. Trimming removed 7 bases from V and 5 bases from J; junction bases left unmatched: 13.

The chain recombines TRBV6-5 with TRBJ1-6; the D gene is possibly TRBD1 (5 bases). The CDR3 loop spans 14 amino acids. Germline CDR1 MNHEY, CDR2 SVGAGI. V was shortened by 4 bases and J by 7 bases, with 11 bases between the two germline ends. The chain's CDR3 is CASSSGLLNSPLHF. CDR3 DNA sequence: TGTGCCAGCAGTTCGGGACTGTTAAATTCACCCCTCCACTTT.

The rearrangement uses TRBV10-1 and TRBJ2-3; D unresolved. V gave up 0 bases and J gave up 2 bases, with 9 bases separating them. CDR3 size: 15 residues. Germline CDR1 reads WNHNN; CDR2 reads SYGVQD (reference sequence). CDR3 region: CASSESRVATDTQYF. Written as DNA, the CDR3 is TGCGCCAGCAGTGAGTCACGGGTGGCCACAGATACGCAGTATTTT.

The CDR3, as DNA: TGTGCCAGCGAAGAAAGCGAATCAGCTGAAGCTTTCTTT. Translating it yields CASEESESAEAFF. The chain carries TRBV6-4 and TRBJ1-1; D gene ambiguous. The CDR3 spans 13 residues. Germline assignment: CDR1 MRHNA and CDR2 SNTAGT. Trimming pared 8 bases from V and 6 bases from J, leaving 16 bases between.

CDR3 region: CASKTQQGSLSPQHF. The CDR3 region has the DNA TGTGCCAGCAAAACTCAACAGGGATCCCTTTCGCCCCAGCATTTT. The rearrangement uses TRBV6-5 and TRBJ1-5, with a possible D match to TRBD1 (6 bases). CDR3 length equals 15 residues. With 7 bases removed from V and 9 bases from J, the gap between germline ends came to 22 bases. Germline lookup yields CDR1 MNHEY and CDR2 SVGAGI.

The chain uses TRBV4-1 and TRBJ1-5, with 9 bases matching TRBD1. The CDR3 is 15 amino acids. CDR1 and CDR2 from the germline V gene are MGHRA and YSYEKL. With V trimmed by 2 bases and J by 7 bases, 6 bases remained unmatched. The CDR3 coding sequence is TGCGCCAGCAGCCAAAACAGGGGGCCCCGACAGCCCCAGCATTTT. It is translated as CASSQNRGPRQPQHF.

J is TRBJ1-5 and V is TRBV28; the D is unclear. The CDR3 covers 15 residues. Trimming took off 0 bases at V and 0 bases at J, with 6 bases between the two ends. The germline CDR1 and CDR2 sequences are MDHEN and SYDVKM. CDR3 coding DNA: TGTGCCAGCAGTTTATGGGGAGATAGCAATCAGCCCCAGCATTTT. Amino acid sequence: CASSLWGDSNQPQHF.

The chain recombines TRBV19 with TRBJ2-1, with TRBD2 matching 9 bases. With 5 bases clipped from V and 1 base from J, the junction kept 6 bases outside the gene matches. Germline values: CDR1 LNHDA, CDR2 SQIVND (reference sequence). CDR3 size: 16 residues. As DNA, the CDR3 is TGTGCCAGTAGTTTGAGCGGGAGGTGGTCCTACAATGAGCAGTTCTTC. Translating it yields CASSLSGRWSYNEQFF.

A single count supports this clone. The rearrangement joins TRBV2 to TRBJ1-6, with 7 bases that match TRBD1. This CDR3 contains 17 residues. V was clipped by 2 bases and J by 7 bases; unmatched bases: 11. Germline V gene sequence: CDR1 SNHLY, CDR2 FYNNEI. CDR3 region: CASSERLAGTVNSPLHF. CDR3 sequence (DNA): TGTGCCAGCAGTGAACGCCTGGCCGGGACAGTAAATTCACCCCTCCACTTT.

J is TRBJ2-3 and V is TRBV27; 11 bases align to TRBD2. The CDR3 sequence is 16 residues long. Germline CDR1 reads MNHEY; CDR2 reads SMNVEV (reference sequence). Trimming cost V 6 bases and J 4 bases; bases outside gene matches: 9. Here the CDR3 reads CASRPYSGRVPDTQYF. The CDR3 nucleotides are TGTGCCAGCAGACCATATAGCGGGAGGGTCCCAGATACGCAGTATTTT.

The J gene is TRBJ1-2, the V gene TRBV10-3; TRBD1 is a possible D gene (5 bases). Trimming removed 0 bases at V and 7 bases at J, with 18 bases between. Germline CDR1 reads ENHRY; CDR2 reads SYGVKD. The CDR3 extends over 16 amino acids. The CDR3 nucleotides are TGTGCCATCAGTGAGTCGTTGGAAGTCTCTCAGGGTGGCTACACCTTC. Translation: CAISESLEVSQGGYTF.

This clone was detected once. CDR3 bases: TGTGCCAGCAGCTTAGTTAGCGGGAGTCCCGCCAATGAGCAGTTCTTC. It translates to CASSLVSGSPANEQFF. The genes are TRBV7-9 and TRBJ2-1; 9 nucleotides agree with TRBD2. The V gene's germline CDR1 is SEHNR and CDR2 FQNEAQ (reference sequence). CDR3 size: 16 residues. After removal of 1 base from V and 6 bases from J, the junction contained 7 bases not matched to a gene.

The chain combines TRBV10-2 with TRBJ1-5, with 9 positions matching TRBD1. CDR1 is WSHSY and CDR2 is SAAADI in the germline V gene. This CDR3 is 17 amino acids long. After removal of 5 bases from V and 0 bases from J, the junction contained 8 bases not matched to a gene. This chain's CDR3 is CASSQDRGDYSNQPQHF. CDR3 DNA: TGCGCCAGCAGTCAGGACAGGGGCGATTATAGCAATCAGCCCCAGCATTTT.

The J gene is TRBJ1-4, the V gene TRBV5-1; tentatively, D is TRBD1 (6 bases). CDR1 and CDR2 (germline): SGHRS, YFSETQ. This CDR3 is built from 14 residues. V was clipped by 4 bases and J by 2 bases, with 9 bases between them. CDR3 protein: CASSQDSTNEKLFF. The CDR3 DNA sequence: TGCGCCAGCAGCCAGGACAGCACTAATGAAAAACTGTTTTTT.

This sequence joins TRBV28 and TRBJ2-7; 9 bases fit TRBD2. The germline gives CDR1 MDHEN, CDR2 SYDVKM. Unmatched junction bases numbered 1, after V lost 8 bases and J lost 2 bases. The CDR3 has 12 amino acids. DNA of the CDR3: TGTGCCAGCGGACTAGCGACCTACGAGCAGTACTTC. Translated: CASGLATYEQYF. The full variable domain, rest sourced from reference TRBV28 and TRBJ2-7, is DVKVTQSSRYLVKRTGEKVFLECVQDMDHENMFWYRQDPGLGLRLIYFSYDVKMKEKGDIPEGYSVSREKKERFSLILESASTNQTSMYLCASGLATYEQYFGPGTRLTVT.

The gene calls are TRBV19 and TRBJ1-1, with 7 bases fitting TRBD1. Germline assignment: CDR1 LNHDA and CDR2 SQIVND (reference sequence). The CDR3 is made up of 16 amino acids. Unmatched junction bases numbered 18, after V lost 7 bases and J lost 7 bases. The CDR3 region has the DNA TGTGCCAGTAACCTCGGGAGGGGGCGAGAAGAGAATGAAGCTTTCTTT. Translated, it gives CASNLGRGREENEAFF.

This clone was counted a single time. V is TRBV30 and J is TRBJ2-7, with 10 bases matching TRBD1. This CDR3 region has 18 residues. Germline-derived CDR1 and CDR2 are GTSNPN and SVGIG (reference sequence). Losses at the gene ends were 3 bases for V and 2 bases for J; bases not matched to a gene: 16. CDR3 sequence: CAWRRLGTGDIRAYEQYF. DNA for the CDR3: TGTGCCTGGAGAAGGCTCGGGACAGGGGACATAAGGGCCTACGAGCAGTACTTC.

This sequence joins TRBV28 and TRBJ1-3; D might be TRBD1 (5 bases). Looked up from germline, CDR1 is MDHEN and CDR2 is SYDVKM. The CDR3 totals 14 residues. V gave up 5 bases and J gave up 0 bases, with 8 bases separating them. Here the CDR3 DNA reads TGTGCCAGCAGTAACAGGTTCTCTGGAAACACCATATATTTT. Amino acid sequence: CASSNRFSGNTIYF.

V and J are TRBV7-9 and TRBJ2-3; TRBD2 might be the D (6 bases). CDR1 is SEHNR, CDR2 FQNEAQ, per germline (reference sequence). V was cut by 4 bases and J by 2 bases, with 10 bases left in between. This CDR3 region has 14 residues. The CDR3 reads CASSSLANTDTQYF. The CDR3 coding sequence is TGTGCCAGCAGCTCACTAGCAAACACAGATACGCAGTATTTT.

V gene TRBV29-1 combines with J gene TRBJ2-7; D possibly corresponds to TRBD1 (6 bases). The CDR3 loop spans 13 amino acids. Germline-derived CDR1 and CDR2 are SQVTM and ANQGSEA. Trimming removed 6 bases at V and 5 bases at J, with 17 bases between. The CDR3 DNA reads TGCAGCGTGGGAACAGGGCATCAGGACGAGCAGTACTTC. Its translation: CSVGTGHQDEQYF.

The rearrangement joins TRBV4-2 to TRBJ1-1, with D maybe TRBD1 (5 bases). Trimming shortened V by 1 base and J by 1 base, and 7 bases separated the two germline ends. The CDR3 length is 14 residues. Germline CDR1 reads LGHNA; CDR2 reads YNFKEQ. The CDR3 is CASSQVTGNTEAFF. CDR3 nucleotide sequence: TGTGCCAGCAGCCAAGTCACAGGGAACACTGAAGCTTTCTTT.

This sequence joins TRBV28 and TRBJ1-5; 8 nucleotides line up with TRBD1. Per germline, CDR1 MDHEN and CDR2 SYDVKM. This CDR3 region has 16 residues. V shed 7 bases, J shed 7 bases, and the junction held 15 bases outside the gene matches. CDR3 in DNA: TGTGCCAGCACTCTCCTCGGACAGGGAGTAGGACAGCCCCAGCATTTT. This sequence encodes CASTLLGQGVGQPQHF.

This chain uses TRBV27 with TRBJ2-3; TRBD2 aligns across 8 bases. Germline trimming cut 4 bases from V and 11 bases from J; bases unmatched to any gene: 8. Germline V gene lookup returns CDR1 MNHEY and CDR2 SMNVEV (reference sequence). CDR3 length: 13 residues. The CDR3 loop is CASSWAGGQRQYF. The CDR3 DNA reads TGTGCCAGCAGTTGGGCGGGAGGCCAACGGCAGTATTTT.

The rearrangement uses TRBV27 and TRBJ2-1; 11 bases fit TRBD1. V was clipped by 5 bases and J by 7 bases; unmatched bases: 10. This CDR3 spans 16 amino acids. Germline-derived CDR1 and CDR2 are MNHEY and SMNVEV (reference sequence). The CDR3, as DNA: TGTGCCAGCAGTGCCGCCGGGACAGGGGGTCGGAATGAGCAGTTCTTC. It yields the protein CASSAAGTGGRNEQFF.

The rearrangement joins TRBV29-1 to TRBJ1-4; 10 bases map to TRBD1. V lost 5 bases and J lost 7; bases outside the gene matches: 7. The CDR3 contains 14 residues. From germline, CDR1 is SQVTM and CDR2 ANQGSEA. In DNA form, the CDR3 reads TGCAGCGTTTCCTGGACAGGGGGGAGTGAAAAACTGTTTTTT. It specifies CSVSWTGGSEKLFF.